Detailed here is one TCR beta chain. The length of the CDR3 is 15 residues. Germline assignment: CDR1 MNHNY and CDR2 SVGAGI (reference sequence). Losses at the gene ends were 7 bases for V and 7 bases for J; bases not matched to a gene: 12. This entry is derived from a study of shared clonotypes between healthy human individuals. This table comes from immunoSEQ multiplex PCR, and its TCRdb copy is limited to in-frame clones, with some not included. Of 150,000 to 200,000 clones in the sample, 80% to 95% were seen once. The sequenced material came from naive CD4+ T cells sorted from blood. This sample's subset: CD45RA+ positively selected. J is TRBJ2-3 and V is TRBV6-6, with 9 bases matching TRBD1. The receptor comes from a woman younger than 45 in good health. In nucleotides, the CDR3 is TGTGCCAGCATGAACCGGGACAGGGAATTTTATACGCAGTATTTT. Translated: CASMNRDREFYTQYF.